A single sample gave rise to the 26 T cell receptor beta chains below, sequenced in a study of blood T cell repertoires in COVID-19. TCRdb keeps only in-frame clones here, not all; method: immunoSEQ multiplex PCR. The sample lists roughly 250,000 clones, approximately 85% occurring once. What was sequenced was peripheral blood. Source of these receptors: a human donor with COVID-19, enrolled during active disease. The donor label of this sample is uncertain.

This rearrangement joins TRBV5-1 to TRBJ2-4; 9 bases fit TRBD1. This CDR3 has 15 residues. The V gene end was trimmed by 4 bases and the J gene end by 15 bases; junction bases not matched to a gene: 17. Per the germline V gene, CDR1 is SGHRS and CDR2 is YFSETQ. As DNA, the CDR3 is TGCGCCAGCAGCCCCTACACGCCGGGACAGGGTCAGGGGTACTTC. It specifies CASSPYTPGQGQGYF. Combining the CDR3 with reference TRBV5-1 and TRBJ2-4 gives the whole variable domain KAGVTQTPRYLIKTRGQQVTLSCSPISGHRSVSWYQQTPGQGLQFLFEYFSETQRNKGNFPGRFSGRQFSNSRSEMNVSTLELGDSALYLCASSPYTPGQGQGYFGAGTRLSVL.

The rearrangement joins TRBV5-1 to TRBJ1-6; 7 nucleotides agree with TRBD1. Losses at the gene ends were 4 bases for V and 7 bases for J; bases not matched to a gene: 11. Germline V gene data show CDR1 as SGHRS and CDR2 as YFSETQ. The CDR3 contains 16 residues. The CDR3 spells CASSPSQGRGNSPLHF. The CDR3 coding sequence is TGCGCCAGCAGCCCGTCACAGGGGCGTGGGAATTCACCCCTCCACTTT.

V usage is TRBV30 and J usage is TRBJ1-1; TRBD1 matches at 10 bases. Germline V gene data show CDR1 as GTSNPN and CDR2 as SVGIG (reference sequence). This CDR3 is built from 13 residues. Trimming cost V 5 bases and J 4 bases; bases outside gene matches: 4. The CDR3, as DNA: TGTGCCTGGGGGACAGGGGAAGGCACTGAAGCTTTCTTT. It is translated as CAWGTGEGTEAFF.

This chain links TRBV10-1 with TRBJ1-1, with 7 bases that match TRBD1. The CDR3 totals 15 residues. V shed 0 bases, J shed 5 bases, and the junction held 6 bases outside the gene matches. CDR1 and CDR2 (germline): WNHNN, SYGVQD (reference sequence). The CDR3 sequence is CASSESRQGRTEAFF. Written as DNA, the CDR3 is TGCGCCAGCAGTGAGTCTCGACAGGGCCGTACTGAAGCTTTCTTT.

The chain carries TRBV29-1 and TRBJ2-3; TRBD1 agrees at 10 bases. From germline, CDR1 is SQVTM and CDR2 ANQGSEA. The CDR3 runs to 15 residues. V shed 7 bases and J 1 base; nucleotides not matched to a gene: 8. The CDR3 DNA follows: TGCAGCGCTACCCCGACAGGGGGCGGCACAGATACGCAGTATTTT. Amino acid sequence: CSATPTGGGTDTQYF.

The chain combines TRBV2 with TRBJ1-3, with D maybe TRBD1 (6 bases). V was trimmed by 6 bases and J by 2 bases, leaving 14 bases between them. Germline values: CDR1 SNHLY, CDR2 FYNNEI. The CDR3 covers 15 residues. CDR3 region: CASRTQGGTGNTIYF. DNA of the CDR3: TGTGCCAGCAGGACACAGGGTGGAACTGGAAACACCATATATTTT.

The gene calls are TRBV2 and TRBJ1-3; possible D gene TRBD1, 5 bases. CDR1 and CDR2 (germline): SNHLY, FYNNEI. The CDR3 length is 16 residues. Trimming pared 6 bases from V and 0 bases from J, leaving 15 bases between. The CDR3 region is CASSLRQLNSGNTIYF. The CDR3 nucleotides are TGTGCCAGCAGCCTTCGACAGTTGAACTCTGGAAACACCATATATTTT.

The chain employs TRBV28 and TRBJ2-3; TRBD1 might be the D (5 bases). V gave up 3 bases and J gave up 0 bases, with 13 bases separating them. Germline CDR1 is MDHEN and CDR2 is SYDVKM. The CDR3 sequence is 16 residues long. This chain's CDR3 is CASSFGSGPSTDTQYF. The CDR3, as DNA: TGTGCCAGCAGTTTTGGTTCAGGGCCTAGCACAGATACGCAGTATTTT.

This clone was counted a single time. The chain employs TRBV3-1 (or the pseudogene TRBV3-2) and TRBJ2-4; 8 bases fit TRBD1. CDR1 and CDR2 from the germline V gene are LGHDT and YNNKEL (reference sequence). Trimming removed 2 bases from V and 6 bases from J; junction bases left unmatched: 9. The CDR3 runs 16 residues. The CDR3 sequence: CASSQLPRGRANIQYF. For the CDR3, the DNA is TGTGCCAGCAGCCAACTACCCAGGGGGCGCGCAAACATTCAGTACTTC.

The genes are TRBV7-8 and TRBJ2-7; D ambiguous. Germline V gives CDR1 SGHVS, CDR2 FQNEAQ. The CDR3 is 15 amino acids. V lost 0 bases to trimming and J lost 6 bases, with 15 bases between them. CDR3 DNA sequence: TGTGCCAGCAGCTTAGCTAACCCCCAGGTTTCCGAGCAGTACTTC. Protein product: CASSLANPQVSEQYF.

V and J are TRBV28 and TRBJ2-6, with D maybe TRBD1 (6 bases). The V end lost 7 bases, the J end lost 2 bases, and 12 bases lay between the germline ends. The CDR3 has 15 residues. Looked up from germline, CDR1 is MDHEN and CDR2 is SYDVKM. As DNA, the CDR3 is TGTGCCAGCACCGTCAGGACAGCTGGGGCCAACGTCCTGACTTTC. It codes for CASTVRTAGANVLTF.

The DNA of the CDR3 is TGTGCCACCAGCAGAGACCTGCAGCGGGAGTACTACGAGCAGTACTTC. This codes for CATSRDLQREYYEQYF. The chain links TRBV15 to TRBJ2-7, with 8 positions matching TRBD2. The CDR3 loop spans 16 amino acids. Germline V gene sequence: CDR1 LNHNV, CDR2 YYDKDF (reference sequence). The trim removed 0 bases at V and 3 bases at J, leaving 7 bases unmatched. Full variable domain (missing parts from reference TRBV15 and TRBJ2-7): DAMVIQNPRYQVTQFGKPVTLSCSQTLNHNVMYWYQQKSSQAPKLLFHYYDKDFNNEADTPDNFQSRRPNTSFCFLDIRSPGLGDTAMYLCATSRDLQREYYEQYFGPGTRLTVT.

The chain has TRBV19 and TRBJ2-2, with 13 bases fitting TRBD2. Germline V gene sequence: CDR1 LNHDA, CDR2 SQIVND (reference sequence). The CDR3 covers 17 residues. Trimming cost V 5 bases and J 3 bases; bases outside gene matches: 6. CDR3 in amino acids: CASSAWTSGSDTGELFF. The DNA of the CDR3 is TGTGCCAGTAGTGCCTGGACTAGCGGGAGCGACACCGGGGAGCTGTTTTTT.

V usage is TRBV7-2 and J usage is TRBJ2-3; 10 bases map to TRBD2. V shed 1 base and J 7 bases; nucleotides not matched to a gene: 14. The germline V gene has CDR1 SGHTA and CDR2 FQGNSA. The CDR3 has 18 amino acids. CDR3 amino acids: CASSLGSGRANVPNTQYF. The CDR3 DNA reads TGTGCCAGCAGCTTAGGGAGCGGGAGGGCCAACGTCCCCAATACGCAGTATTTT.

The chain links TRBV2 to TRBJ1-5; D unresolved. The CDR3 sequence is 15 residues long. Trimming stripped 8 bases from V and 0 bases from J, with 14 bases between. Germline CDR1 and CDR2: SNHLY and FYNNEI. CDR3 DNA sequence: TGTGCCAGCTCCCTGGGGAGAAATAGCAATCAGCCCCAGCATTTT. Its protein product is CASSLGRNSNQPQHF.

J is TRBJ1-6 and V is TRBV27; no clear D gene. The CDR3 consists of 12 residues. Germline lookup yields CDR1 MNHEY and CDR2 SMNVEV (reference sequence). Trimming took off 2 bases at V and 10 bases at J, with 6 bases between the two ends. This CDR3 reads CASSLTGSPLHF. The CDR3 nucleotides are TGTGCCAGCAGTTTAACGGGGTCACCCCTCCACTTT.

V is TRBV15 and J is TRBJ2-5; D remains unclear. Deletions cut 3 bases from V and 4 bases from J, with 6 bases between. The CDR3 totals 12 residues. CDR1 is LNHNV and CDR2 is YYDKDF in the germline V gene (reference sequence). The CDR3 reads CATSSLGETQYF. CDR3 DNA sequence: TGTGCCACCAGCAGTCTCGGAGAGACCCAGTACTTC.

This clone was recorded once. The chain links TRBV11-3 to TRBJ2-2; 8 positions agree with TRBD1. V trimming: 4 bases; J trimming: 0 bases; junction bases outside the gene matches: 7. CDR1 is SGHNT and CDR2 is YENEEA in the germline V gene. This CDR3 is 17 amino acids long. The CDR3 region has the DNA TGTGCCAGCAGCTCCGGACCGGGACAGGCGAACACCGGGGAGCTGTTTTTT. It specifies CASSSGPGQANTGELFF.

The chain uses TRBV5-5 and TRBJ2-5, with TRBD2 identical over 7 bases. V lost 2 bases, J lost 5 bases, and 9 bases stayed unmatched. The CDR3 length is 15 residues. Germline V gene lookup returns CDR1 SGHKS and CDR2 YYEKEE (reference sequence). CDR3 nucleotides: TGTGCCAGCAGCTTAAGGGGAGGGAGTGTTGAGACCCAGTACTTC. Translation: CASSLRGGSVETQYF.

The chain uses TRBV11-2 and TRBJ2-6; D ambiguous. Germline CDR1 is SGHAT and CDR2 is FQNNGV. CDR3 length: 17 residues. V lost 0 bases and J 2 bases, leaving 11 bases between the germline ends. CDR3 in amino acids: CASSLDQRRTGANVLTF. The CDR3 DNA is TGTGCCAGCAGCTTAGATCAGCGCCGGACTGGGGCCAACGTCCTGACTTTC.

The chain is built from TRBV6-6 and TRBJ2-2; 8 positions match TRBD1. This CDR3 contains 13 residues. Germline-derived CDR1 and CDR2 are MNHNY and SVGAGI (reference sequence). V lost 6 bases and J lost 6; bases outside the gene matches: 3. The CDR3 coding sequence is TGTGCCAGCAGCCAGGACAGGGCCGGGGAGCTGTTTTTT. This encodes CASSQDRAGELFF.

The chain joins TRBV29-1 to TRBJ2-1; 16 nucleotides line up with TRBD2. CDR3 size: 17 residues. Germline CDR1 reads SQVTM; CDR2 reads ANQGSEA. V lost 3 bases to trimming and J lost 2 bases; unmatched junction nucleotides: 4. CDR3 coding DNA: TGCAGCGTTGAGGGGACTAGCGGGAGGGAGCCCTACAATGAGCAGTTCTTC. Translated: CSVEGTSGREPYNEQFF.

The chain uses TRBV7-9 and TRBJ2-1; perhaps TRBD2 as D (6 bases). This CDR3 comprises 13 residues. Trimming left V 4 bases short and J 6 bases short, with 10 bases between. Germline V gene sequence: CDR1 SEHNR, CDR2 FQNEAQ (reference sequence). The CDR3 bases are TGTGCCAGCAGCTCCGGGGAGGCCAATGAGCAGTTCTTC. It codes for CASSSGEANEQFF.

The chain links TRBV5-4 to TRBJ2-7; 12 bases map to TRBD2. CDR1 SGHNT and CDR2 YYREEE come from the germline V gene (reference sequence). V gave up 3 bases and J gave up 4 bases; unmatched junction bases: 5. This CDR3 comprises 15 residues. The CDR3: CASSSGLAGPYEQYF. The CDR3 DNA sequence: TGTGCCAGCAGCTCCGGACTAGCGGGACCATACGAGCAGTACTTC.

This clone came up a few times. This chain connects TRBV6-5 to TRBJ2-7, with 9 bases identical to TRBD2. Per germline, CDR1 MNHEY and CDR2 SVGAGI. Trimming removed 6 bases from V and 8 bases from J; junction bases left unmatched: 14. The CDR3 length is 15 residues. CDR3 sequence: CASRDTLAGPNKQYF. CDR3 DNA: TGTGCCAGCAGGGATACTCTAGCGGGACCTAACAAGCAGTACTTC.

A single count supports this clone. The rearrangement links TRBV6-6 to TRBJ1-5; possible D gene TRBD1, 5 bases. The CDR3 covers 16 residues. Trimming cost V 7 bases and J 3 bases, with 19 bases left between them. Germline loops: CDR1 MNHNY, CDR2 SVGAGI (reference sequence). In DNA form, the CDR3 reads TGTGCCAGCACTAGCTATACACGGGGGACCAATCAGCCCCAGCATTTT. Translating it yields CASTSYTRGTNQPQHF.